Described below is a single T cell receptor (beta chain) sequence and its context. Losses at the gene ends were 5 bases for V and 3 bases for J; bases not matched to a gene: 7. Germline assignment: CDR1 SGHTA and CDR2 FQGNSA. CDR3 length equals 16 residues. This entry comes from a study of blood T cell repertoires in COVID-19. Produced via immunoSEQ multiplex PCR; TCRdb's table is partial and in-frame only. The repertoire consists of roughly 88,000 clones, with less than 75% occurring once and the leading ten covering approximately 25%. The origin of this receptor is a woman aged 55-75 years in a cohort sampled during active or convalescent COVID-19. V is TRBV7-2 and J is TRBJ2-3; TRBD2 matches at 11 bases. What was sequenced was peripheral blood. CDR3 nucleotide sequence: TGTGCCAGCAGCCTCAGACTAGCGGGGATAACAGATACGCAGTATTTT. Translating gives CASSLRLAGITDTQYF.